This T cell receptor (beta chain) was sequenced for a study of regulatory T cells in long-lasting Graves disease. This clonotype came up many times. The TCR beta library used iRepertoire HTBI primers with Arm-PCR amplification of CDR3. TCRdb ran MiXCR on the multiplex PCR reads and lists one entry per CDR3 protein. The sample lists 350,000 to 400,000 distinct CDR3 sequences; about 17% were seen once. Time point here: newly diagnosed GD, antithyroid drugs for less than 3 months. PBMC RNA was the source of the TCR library. CDR3 length: 11 residues. With 6 bases removed from V and 4 bases from J, the gap between germline ends came to 9 bases. CDR1 and CDR2 (germline): DFQATT, SNEGSKA (reference sequence). The same data also contributed to another study, on T cells in Graves' hyperthyroidism and ophthalmopathy.

The source of this sequence is a woman aged 18-29 years with Graves disease. The sample here was peripheral blood mononuclear cells (PBMCs), taken at new diagnosis, from a patient treated with antithyroid drugs. This chain links TRBV20-1 with TRBJ2-5; D possibly corresponds to TRBD2 (5 bases). CDR3 DNA: TGCAGTGCCAATCGGGGAGAGACCCAGTACTTC. This encodes CSANRGETQYF.